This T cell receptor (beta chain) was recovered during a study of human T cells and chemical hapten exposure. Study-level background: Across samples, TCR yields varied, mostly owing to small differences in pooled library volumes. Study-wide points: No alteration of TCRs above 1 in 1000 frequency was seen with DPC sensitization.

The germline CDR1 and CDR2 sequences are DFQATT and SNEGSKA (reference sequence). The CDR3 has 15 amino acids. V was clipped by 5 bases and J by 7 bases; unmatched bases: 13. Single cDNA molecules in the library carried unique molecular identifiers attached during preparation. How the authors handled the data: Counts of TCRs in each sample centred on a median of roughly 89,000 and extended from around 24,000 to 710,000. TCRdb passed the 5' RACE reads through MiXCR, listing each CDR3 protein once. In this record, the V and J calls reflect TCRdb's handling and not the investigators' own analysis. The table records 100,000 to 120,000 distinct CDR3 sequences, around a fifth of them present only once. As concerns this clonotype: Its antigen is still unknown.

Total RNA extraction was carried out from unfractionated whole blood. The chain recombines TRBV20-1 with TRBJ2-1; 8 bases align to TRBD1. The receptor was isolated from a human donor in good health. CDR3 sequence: CSASVGQGYENEQFF. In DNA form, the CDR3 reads TGCAGTGCTTCCGTCGGACAGGGATATGAGAATGAGCAGTTCTTC.